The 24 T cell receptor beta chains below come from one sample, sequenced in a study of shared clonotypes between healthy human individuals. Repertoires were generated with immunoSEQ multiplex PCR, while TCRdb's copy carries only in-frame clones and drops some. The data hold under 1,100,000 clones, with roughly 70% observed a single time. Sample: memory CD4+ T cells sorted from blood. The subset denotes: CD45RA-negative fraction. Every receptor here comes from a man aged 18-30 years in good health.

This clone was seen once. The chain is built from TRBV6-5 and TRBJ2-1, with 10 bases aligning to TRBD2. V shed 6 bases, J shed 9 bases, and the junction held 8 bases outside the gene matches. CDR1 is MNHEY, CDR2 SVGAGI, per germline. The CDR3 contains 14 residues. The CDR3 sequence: CASRSSGGTGEQFF. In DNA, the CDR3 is TGTGCCAGCAGATCTAGCGGGGGAACGGGTGAGCAGTTCTTC.

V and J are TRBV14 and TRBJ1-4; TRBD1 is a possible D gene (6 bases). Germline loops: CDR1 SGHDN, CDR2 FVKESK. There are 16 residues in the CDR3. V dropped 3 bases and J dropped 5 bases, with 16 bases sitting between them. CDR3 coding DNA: TGTGCCAGCAGCCAGTACGGACAGCTCCTAAATGAAAAACTGTTTTTT. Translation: CASSQYGQLLNEKLFF.

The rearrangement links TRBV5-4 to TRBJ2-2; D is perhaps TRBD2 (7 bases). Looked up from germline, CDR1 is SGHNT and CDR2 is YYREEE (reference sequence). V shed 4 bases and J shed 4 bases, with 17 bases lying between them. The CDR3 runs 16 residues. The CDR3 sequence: CASSPGGGARTGELFF. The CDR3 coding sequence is TGTGCCAGCAGCCCAGGAGGGGGGGCTCGCACCGGGGAGCTGTTTTTT.

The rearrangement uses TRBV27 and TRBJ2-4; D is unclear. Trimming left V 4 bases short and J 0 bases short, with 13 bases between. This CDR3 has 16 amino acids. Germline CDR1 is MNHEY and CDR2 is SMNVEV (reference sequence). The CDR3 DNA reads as TGTGCCAGCAGTTCCCTTCAAGGGCTAGCCAAAAACATTCAGTACTTC. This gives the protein CASSSLQGLAKNIQYF.

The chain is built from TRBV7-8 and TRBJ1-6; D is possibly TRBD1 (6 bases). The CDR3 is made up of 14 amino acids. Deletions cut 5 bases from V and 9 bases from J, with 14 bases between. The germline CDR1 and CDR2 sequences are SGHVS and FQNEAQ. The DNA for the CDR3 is TGTGCCAGCAGCCCAGGGGATCGGGTTTCACCCCTCCACTTT. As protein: CASSPGDRVSPLHF.

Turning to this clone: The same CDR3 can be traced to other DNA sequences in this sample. In DNA form, the CDR3 reads TGTGCCATCAGTGAGTCCGGGGGTTTGGAAGCTTTCTTT. Translating it yields CAISESGGLEAFF. The gene calls are TRBV10-3 and TRBJ1-1; maybe TRBD1 (5 bases). This CDR3 is 13 amino acids long. CDR1 and CDR2 (germline): ENHRY, SYGVKD. Trimming left V 0 bases short and J 8 bases short, with 10 bases between.

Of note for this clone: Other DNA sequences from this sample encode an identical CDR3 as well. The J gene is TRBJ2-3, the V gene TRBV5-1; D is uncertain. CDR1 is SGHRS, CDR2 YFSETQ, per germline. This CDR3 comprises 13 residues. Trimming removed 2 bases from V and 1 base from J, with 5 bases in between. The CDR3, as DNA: TGCGCCAGCAGCTTAGGTGGCACAGATACGCAGTATTTT. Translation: CASSLGGTDTQYF.

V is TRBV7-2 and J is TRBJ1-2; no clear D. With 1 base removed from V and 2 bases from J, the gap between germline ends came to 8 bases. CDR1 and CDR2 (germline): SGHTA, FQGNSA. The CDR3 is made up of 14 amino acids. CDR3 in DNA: TGTGCCAGCAGCTTAGGCTCAGGAAACTATGGCTACACCTTC. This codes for CASSLGSGNYGYTF.

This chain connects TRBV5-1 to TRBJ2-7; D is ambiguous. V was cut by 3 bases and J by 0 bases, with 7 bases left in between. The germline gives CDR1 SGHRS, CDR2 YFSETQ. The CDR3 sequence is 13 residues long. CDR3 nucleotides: TGCGCCAGCAGCTATGGGTCCTCCTACGAGCAGTACTTC. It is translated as CASSYGSSYEQYF.

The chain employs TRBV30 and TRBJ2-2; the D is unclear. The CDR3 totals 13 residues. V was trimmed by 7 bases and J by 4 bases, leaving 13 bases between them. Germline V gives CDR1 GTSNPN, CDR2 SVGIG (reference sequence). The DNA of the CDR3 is TGTGCCTCAACCCGAGGAATCACCGGGGAGCTGTTTTTT. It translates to CASTRGITGELFF.

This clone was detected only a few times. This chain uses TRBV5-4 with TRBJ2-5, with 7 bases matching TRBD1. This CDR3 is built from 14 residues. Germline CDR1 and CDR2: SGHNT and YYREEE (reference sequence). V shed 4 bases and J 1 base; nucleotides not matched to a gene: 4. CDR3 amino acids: CASSPGTAQETQYF. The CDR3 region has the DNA TGTGCCAGCAGCCCCGGGACAGCCCAAGAGACCCAGTACTTC.

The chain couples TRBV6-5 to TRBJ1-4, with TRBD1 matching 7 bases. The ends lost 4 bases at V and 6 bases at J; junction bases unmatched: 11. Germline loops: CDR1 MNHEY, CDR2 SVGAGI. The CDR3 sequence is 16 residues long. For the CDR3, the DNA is TGTGCCAGCAGTTCGCTACAGGGGCAGGTAGATGAAAAACTGTTTTTT. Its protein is CASSSLQGQVDEKLFF.

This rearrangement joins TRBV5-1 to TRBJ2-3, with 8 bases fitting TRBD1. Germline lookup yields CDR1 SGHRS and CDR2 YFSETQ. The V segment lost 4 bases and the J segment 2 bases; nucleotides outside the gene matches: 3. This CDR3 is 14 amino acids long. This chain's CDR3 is CASSMGQDTDTQYF. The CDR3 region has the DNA TGCGCCAGCAGCATGGGACAGGACACAGATACGCAGTATTTT.

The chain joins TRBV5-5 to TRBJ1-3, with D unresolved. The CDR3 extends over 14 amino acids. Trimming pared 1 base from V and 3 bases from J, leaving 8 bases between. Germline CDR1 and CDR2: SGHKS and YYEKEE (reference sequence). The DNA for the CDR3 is TGTGCCAGCAGCTTGACAGAAGTTGGAAACACCATATATTTT. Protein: CASSLTEVGNTIYF.

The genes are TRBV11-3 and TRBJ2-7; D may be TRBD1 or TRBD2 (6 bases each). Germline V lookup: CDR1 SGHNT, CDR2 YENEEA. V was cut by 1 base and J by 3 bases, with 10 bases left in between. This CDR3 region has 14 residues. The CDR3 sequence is CASSLVGGNYEQYF. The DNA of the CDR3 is TGTGCCAGCAGCTTAGTAGGGGGGAACTACGAGCAGTACTTC.

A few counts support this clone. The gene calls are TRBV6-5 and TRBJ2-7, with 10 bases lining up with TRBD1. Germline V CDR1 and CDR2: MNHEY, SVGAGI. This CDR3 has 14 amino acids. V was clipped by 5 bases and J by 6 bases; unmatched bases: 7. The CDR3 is CASSTGQGLSEQYF. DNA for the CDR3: TGTGCCAGCAGTACGGGACAGGGGCTCTCCGAGCAGTACTTC.

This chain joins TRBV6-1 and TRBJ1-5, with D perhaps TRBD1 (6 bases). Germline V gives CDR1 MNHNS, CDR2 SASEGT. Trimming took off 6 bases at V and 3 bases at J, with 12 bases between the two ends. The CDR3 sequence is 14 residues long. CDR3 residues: CASSETGYNQPQHF. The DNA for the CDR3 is TGTGCCAGCAGCGAGACAGGTTACAATCAGCCCCAGCATTTT.

The CDR3 sequence is CASSLSHSSYEQYF. CDR3 nucleotide sequence: TGTGCCAGCAGTCTCAGTCATTCGTCCTACGAGCAGTACTTC. This chain uses TRBV6-5 with TRBJ2-7, with D hard to call. CDR1 is MNHEY and CDR2 is SVGAGI in the germline V gene. V lost 5 bases and J 1 base, leaving 12 bases between the germline ends. The CDR3 runs to 14 residues.

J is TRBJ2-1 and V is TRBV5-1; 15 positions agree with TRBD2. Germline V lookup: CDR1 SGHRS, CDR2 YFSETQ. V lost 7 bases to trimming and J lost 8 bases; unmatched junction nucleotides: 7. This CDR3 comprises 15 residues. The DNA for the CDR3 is TGCGCCAGCCGGACTAGCGGGAGGGCCATGGATGAGCAGTTCTTC. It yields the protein CASRTSGRAMDEQFF. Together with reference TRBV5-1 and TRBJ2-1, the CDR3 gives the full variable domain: KAGVTQTPRYLIKTRGQQVTLSCSPISGHRSVSWYQQTPGQGLQFLFEYFSETQRNKGNFPGRFSGRQFSNSRSEMNVSTLELGDSALYLCASRTSGRAMDEQFFGPGTRLTVL.

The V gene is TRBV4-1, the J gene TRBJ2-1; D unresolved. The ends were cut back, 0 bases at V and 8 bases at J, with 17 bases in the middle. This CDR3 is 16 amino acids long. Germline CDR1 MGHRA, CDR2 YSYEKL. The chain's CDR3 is CASSQDQSRPTYEQFF. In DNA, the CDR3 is TGCGCCAGCAGCCAAGATCAAAGCCGACCCACGTATGAGCAGTTCTTC.

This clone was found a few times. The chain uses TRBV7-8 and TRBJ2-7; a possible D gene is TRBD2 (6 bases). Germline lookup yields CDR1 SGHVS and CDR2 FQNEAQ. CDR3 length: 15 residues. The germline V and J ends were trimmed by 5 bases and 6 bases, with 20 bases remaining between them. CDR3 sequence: CASSLISGGGGEQYF. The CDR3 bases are TGTGCCAGCAGCCTTATTTCCGGGGGAGGAGGCGAGCAGTACTTC. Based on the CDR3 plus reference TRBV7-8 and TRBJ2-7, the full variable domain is GAGVSQSPRYKVAKRGQDVALRCDPISGHVSLFWYQQALGQGPEFLTYFQNEAQLDKSGLPSDRFFAERPEGSVSTLKIQRTQQEDSAVYLCASSLISGGGGEQYFGPGTRLTVT.

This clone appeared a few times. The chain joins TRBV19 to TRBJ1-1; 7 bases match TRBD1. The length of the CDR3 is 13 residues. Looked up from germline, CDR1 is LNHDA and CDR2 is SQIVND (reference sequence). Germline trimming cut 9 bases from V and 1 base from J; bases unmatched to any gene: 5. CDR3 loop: CASDRVPNTEAFF. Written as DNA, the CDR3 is TGTGCCAGCGACAGGGTACCGAACACTGAAGCTTTCTTT.

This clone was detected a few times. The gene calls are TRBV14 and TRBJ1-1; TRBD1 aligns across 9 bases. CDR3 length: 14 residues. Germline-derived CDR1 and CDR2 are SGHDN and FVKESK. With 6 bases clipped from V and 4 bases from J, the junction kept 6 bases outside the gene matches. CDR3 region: CASRGTGRGTEAFF. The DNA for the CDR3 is TGTGCCAGCAGGGGGACAGGGCGAGGCACTGAAGCTTTCTTT.

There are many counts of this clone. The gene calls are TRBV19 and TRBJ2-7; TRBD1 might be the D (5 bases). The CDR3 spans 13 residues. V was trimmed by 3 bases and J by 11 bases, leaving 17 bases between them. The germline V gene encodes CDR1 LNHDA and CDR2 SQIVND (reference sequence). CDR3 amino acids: CASSISRARSKYF. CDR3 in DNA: TGTGCCAGTAGTATTTCCAGGGCCCGCTCAAAGTACTTC.